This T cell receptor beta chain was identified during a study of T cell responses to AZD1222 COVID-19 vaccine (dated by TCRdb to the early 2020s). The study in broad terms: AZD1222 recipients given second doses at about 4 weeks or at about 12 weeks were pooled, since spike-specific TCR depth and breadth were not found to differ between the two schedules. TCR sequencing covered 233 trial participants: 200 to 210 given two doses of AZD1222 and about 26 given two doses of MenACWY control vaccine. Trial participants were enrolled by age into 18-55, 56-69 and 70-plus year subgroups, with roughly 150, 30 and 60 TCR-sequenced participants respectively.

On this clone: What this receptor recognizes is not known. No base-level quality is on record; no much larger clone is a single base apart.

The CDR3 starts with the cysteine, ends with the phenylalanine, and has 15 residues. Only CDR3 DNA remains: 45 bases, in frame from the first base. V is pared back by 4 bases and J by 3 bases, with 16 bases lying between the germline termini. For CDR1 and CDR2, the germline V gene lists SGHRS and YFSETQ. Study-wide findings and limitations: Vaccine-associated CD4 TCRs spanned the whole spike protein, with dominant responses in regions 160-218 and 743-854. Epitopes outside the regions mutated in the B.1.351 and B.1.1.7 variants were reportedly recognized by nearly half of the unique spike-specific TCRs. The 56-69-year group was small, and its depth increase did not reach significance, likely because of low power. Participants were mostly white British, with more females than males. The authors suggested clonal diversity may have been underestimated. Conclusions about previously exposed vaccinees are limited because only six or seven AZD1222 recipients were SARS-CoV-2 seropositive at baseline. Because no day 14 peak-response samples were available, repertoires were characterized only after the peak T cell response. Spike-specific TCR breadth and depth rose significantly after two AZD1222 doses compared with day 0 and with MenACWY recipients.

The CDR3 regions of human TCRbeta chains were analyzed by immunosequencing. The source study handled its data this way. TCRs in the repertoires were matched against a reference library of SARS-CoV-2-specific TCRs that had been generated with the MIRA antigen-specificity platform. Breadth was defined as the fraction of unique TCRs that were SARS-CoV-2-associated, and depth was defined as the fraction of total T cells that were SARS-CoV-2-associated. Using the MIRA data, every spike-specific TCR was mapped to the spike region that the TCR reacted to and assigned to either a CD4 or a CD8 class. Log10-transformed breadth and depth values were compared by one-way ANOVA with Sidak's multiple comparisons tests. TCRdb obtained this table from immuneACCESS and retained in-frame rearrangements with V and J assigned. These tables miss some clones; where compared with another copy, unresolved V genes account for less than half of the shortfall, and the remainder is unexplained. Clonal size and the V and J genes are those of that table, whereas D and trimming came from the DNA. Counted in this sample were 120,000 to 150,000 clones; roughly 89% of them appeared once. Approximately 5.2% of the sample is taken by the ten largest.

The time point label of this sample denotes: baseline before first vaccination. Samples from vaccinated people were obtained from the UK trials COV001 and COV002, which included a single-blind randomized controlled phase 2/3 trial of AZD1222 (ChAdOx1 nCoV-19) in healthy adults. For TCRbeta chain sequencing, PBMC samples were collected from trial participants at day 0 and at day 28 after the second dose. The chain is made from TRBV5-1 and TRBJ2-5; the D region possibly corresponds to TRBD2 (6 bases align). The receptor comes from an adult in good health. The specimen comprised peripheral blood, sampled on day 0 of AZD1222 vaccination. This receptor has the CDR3 CASSKDGRGEETQYF. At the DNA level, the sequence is TGCGCCAGCAGCAAGGACGGGAGAGGGGAAGAGACCCAGTACTTC.